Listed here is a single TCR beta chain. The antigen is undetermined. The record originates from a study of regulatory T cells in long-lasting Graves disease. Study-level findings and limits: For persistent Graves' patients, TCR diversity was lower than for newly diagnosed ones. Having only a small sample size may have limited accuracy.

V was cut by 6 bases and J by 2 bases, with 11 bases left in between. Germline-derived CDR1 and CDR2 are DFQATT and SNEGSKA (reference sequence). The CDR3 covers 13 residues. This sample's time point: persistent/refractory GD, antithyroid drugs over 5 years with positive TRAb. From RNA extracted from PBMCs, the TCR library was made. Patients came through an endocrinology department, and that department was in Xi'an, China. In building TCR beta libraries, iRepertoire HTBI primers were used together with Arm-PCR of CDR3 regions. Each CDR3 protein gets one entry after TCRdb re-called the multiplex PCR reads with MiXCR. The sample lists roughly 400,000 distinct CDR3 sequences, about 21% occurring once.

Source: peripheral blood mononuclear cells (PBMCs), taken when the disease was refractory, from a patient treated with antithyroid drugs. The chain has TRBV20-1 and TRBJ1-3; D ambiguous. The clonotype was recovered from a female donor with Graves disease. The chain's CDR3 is CSAGGGAGNTIYF. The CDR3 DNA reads TGCAGTGCCGGAGGTGGGGCTGGAAACACCATATATTTT.